This TCR beta chain was captured in a study of T cell responses to AZD1222 COVID-19 vaccine. The CDR3 has 12 amino acids. V lost 3 bases and J 4 bases, leaving 6 bases between the germline ends. Germline lookup yields CDR1 LNHDA and CDR2 SQIVND (reference sequence). As to this clone: The target antigen is unknown.

Only in-frame clones appear in the TCRdb table, and some are missing; sequencing was by immunoSEQ multiplex PCR. The table has over 150,000 clones, approximately 90% seen once; the top ten hold 3% to 3.5%. Whole-study findings and limits: Vaccine-related CD4 TCRs covered spike, predominating at 160-218 and 743-854. White British ancestry dominated among donors, who included more females, and clonal diversity was possibly underestimated. Seropositive AZD1222 recipients at baseline numbered only 6 or 7.

The source of this sequence is an adult who received the AZD1222 COVID-19 vaccine. This rearrangement joins TRBV19 to TRBJ2-5; D not certain. The source material was peripheral blood, sampled 28 days after the second AZD1222 dose. In DNA, the CDR3 is TGTGCCAGTAGTATTATCGGAGAGACCCAGTACTTC. This sequence encodes CASSIIGETQYF.